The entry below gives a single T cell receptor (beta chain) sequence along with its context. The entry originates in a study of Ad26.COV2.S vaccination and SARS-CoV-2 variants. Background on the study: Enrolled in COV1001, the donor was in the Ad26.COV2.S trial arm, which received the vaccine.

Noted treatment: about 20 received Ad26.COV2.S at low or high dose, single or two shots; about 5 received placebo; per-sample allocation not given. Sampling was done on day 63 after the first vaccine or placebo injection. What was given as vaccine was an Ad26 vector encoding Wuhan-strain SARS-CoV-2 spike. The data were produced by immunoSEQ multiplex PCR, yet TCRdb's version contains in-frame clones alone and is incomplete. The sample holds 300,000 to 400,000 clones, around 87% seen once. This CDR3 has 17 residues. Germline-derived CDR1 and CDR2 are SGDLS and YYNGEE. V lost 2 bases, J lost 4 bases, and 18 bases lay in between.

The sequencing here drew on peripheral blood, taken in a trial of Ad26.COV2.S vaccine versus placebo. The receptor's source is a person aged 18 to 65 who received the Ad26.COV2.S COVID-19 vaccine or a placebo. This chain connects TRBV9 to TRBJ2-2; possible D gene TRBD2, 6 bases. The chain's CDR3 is CASSVQTGGYGTGELFF. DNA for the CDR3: TGTGCCAGCAGCGTCCAAACCGGGGGTTACGGCACCGGGGAGCTGTTTTTT.